Below, 21 T cell receptor beta chains from the same sample are listed, as sequenced in a study of blood T cell repertoires in COVID-19. Generated by immunoSEQ multiplex PCR, the TCRdb table keeps only in-frame clones and is missing some. This sample has 250,000 to 350,000 clones; about 86% occur once, and the top ten carry roughly 1.1%. Sample: peripheral blood. These receptors originate from a woman aged 50 to 65 with acute or convalescent COVID-19.

The genes are TRBV10-3 and TRBJ2-1; 10 bases line up with TRBD2. CDR1 is ENHRY, CDR2 SYGVKD, per germline. J gave up 13 bases and V 7 bases, and 10 bases lay outside the gene matches. This CDR3 has 13 amino acids. The CDR3 DNA sequence: TGTGCCATCACAAGCGGGGGGGGTTCCGGCCAGTTCTTC. It translates to CAITSGGGSGQFF.

The chain uses TRBV5-6 and TRBJ2-5, with D possibly TRBD1 on 6 matching bases. In germline, CDR1 is SGHDT, CDR2 YYEEEE. The V end lost 0 bases, the J end lost 5 bases, and 14 bases lay between the germline ends. This CDR3 has 15 amino acids. The CDR3 DNA follows: TGTGCCAGCAGCTTGGCCTCAGGGGCGTCCGAGACCCAGTACTTC. This translates into CASSLASGASETQYF.

The genes are TRBV6-5 and TRBJ2-3; 10 bases are a match to TRBD2. In germline, CDR1 is MNHEY, CDR2 SVGAGI. This CDR3 is 16 amino acids long. V shed 4 bases and J 11 bases; nucleotides not matched to a gene: 15. CDR3 coding DNA: TGTGCCAGCAGTTTTACTTCGGCTAGCGGGGGCGGAGGGCAGTATTTT. Translation: CASSFTSASGGGGQYF.

The chain carries TRBV3-1 (or the pseudogene TRBV3-2) and TRBJ2-3; no clear D. The V end lost 4 bases, the J end lost 6 bases, and 8 bases lay between the germline ends. This CDR3 contains 12 residues. Per germline, CDR1 LGHDT and CDR2 YNNKEL (reference sequence). CDR3 sequence (DNA): TGTGCCAGCAGCCCCGCGAGGGATACGCAGTATTTT. It is translated as CASSPARDTQYF.

The chain employs TRBV7-2 and TRBJ1-2; 8 nucleotides line up with TRBD1. The V segment lost 5 bases and the J segment 2 bases; nucleotides outside the gene matches: 7. This CDR3 is built from 15 residues. Germline values: CDR1 SGHTA, CDR2 FQGNSA. The CDR3 bases are TGTGCCAGCAGCCCGAGGACAGGGCAGAACTATGGCTACACCTTC. It translates to CASSPRTGQNYGYTF. The variable domain in full, with the rest retrieved from reference TRBV7-2 and TRBJ1-2, is GAGVSQSPSNKVTEKGKDVELRCDPISGHTALYWYRQSLGQGLEFLIYFQGNSAPDKSGLPSDRFSAERTGGSVSTLTIQRTQQEDSAVYLCASSPRTGQNYGYTFGSGTRLTVV.

This sequence joins TRBV5-1 and TRBJ2-1; TRBD1 matches 10 bases. CDR1 and CDR2 from the germline V gene are SGHRS and YFSETQ. J gave up 2 bases and V 4 bases, and 6 bases lay outside the gene matches. The length of the CDR3 is 16 residues. Written as DNA, the CDR3 is TGCGCCAGCAGCCCTGGGGGGACAGGGGCCTACAATGAGCAGTTCTTC. As protein: CASSPGGTGAYNEQFF. The whole variable domain, filled in from reference TRBV5-1 and TRBJ2-1, reads KAGVTQTPRYLIKTRGQQVTLSCSPISGHRSVSWYQQTPGQGLQFLFEYFSETQRNKGNFPGRFSGRQFSNSRSEMNVSTLELGDSALYLCASSPGGTGAYNEQFFGPGTRLTVL.

The chain uses TRBV7-8 and TRBJ1-2, with 9 nucleotides matching TRBD1. The CDR3 is 14 amino acids. The germline CDR1 and CDR2 sequences are SGHVS and FQNEAQ. J lost 8 bases, V lost 2 bases, and 6 bases had no gene match. CDR3 nucleotide sequence: TGTGCCAGCAGCTTAACGGGGACAGGGAGAGGCTACACCTTC. As protein: CASSLTGTGRGYTF.

This chain links TRBV5-5 with TRBJ1-2; maybe TRBD1 (6 bases). The V gene's germline CDR1 is SGHKS and CDR2 YYEKEE (reference sequence). V gave up 5 bases and J gave up 4 bases, with 21 bases separating them. The length of the CDR3 is 16 residues. The CDR3 DNA reads TGTGCCAGCAGTCTCTTGTCAGGGGTAGTCTCCTATGGCTACACCTTC. It is translated as CASSLLSGVVSYGYTF.

This clone was seen a few times. CDR3 sequence: CASSLRAGGLQETQYF. DNA for the CDR3: TGCGCCAGCAGCTTGAGAGCGGGGGGGCTCCAAGAGACCCAGTACTTC. V usage is TRBV5-1 and J usage is TRBJ2-5; 10 bases agree with TRBD2. With V trimmed by 1 base and J by 1 base, 4 bases remained unmatched. Per germline, CDR1 SGHRS and CDR2 YFSETQ. The CDR3 sequence is 16 residues long.

The sample holds one count of this clone. The chain uses TRBV7-8 and TRBJ1-1; 8 positions match TRBD1. From germline, CDR1 is SGHVS and CDR2 FQNEAQ. The V segment lost 6 bases and the J segment 0 bases; nucleotides outside the gene matches: 6. CDR3 length: 15 residues. The CDR3 loop reads CASSSSTGVNTEAFF. The CDR3 bases are TGTGCCAGCAGTTCGTCGACAGGGGTGAACACTGAAGCTTTCTTT.

J is TRBJ2-1 and V is TRBV2, with D tentatively TRBD2 (7 bases). The CDR3 has 14 amino acids. Germline V lookup: CDR1 SNHLY, CDR2 FYNNEI. V lost 6 bases and J 2 bases, leaving 11 bases between the germline ends. The DNA of the CDR3 is TGTGCCAGCAGGAACGGGGGGCCCTACAATGAGCAGTTCTTC. Translating it yields CASRNGGPYNEQFF.

The J gene is TRBJ1-5, the V gene TRBV6-1, with D possibly TRBD1 on 5 matching bases. From germline, CDR1 is MNHNS and CDR2 SASEGT. V lost 4 bases, J lost 0 bases, and 13 bases lay in between. The CDR3 totals 16 residues. The CDR3 DNA reads TGTGCCAGCAGTGGCGGGGGAACCTATAGCAATCAGCCCCAGCATTTT. It is translated as CASSGGGTYSNQPQHF.

This clone was seen only once. The J gene is TRBJ2-7, the V gene TRBV3-1 (or the pseudogene TRBV3-2), with TRBD1 identical over 8 bases. The germline gives CDR1 LGHDT, CDR2 YNNKEL (reference sequence). The CDR3 totals 15 residues. V lost 1 base to trimming and J lost 3 bases; unmatched junction nucleotides: 5. The DNA for the CDR3 is TGTGCCAGCAGCCAAGGACAGGGGAAGGGCTACGAGCAGTACTTC. Its translation: CASSQGQGKGYEQYF.

This chain links TRBV5-4 with TRBJ1-2; TRBD1 is a possible D gene (6 bases). The CDR3 spans 14 residues. Germline-derived CDR1 and CDR2 are SGHNT and YYREEE (reference sequence). V lost 4 bases, J lost 8 bases, and 18 bases lay in between. CDR3 loop: CASSLPGTPDGYTF. CDR3 DNA sequence: TGTGCCAGCAGCCTGCCCGGGACACCGGACGGCTACACCTTC.

This sequence joins TRBV11-2 and TRBJ1-1; no clear D gene. The length of the CDR3 is 16 residues. Germline CDR1 is SGHAT and CDR2 is FQNNGV. Trimming removed 5 bases from V and 1 base from J, with 17 bases in between. This CDR3 reads CASSPRGGAENTEAFF. The CDR3 nucleotides are TGTGCCAGCAGCCCACGAGGAGGAGCGGAGAACACTGAAGCTTTCTTT.

The chain joins TRBV24-1 to TRBJ2-3, with a weak D call TRBD1 (6 bases). V was trimmed by 7 bases and J by 4 bases, leaving 14 bases between them. Germline assignment: CDR1 KGHDR and CDR2 SFDVKD. This CDR3 contains 14 residues. In DNA form, the CDR3 reads TGTGCCACCAGCTCGGGGCGGACAGCAGATACGCAGTATTTT. Its translation: CATSSGRTADTQYF.

The CDR3 here is CASTGGFIQPQHF. The CDR3 DNA reads as TGTGCCAGTACAGGGGGCTTTATTCAGCCCCAGCATTTT. The J gene is TRBJ1-5, the V gene TRBV19, with 8 bases fitting TRBD1. This CDR3 has 13 amino acids. With V trimmed by 7 bases and J by 6 bases, 5 bases remained unmatched. Germline loops: CDR1 LNHDA, CDR2 SQIVND (reference sequence).

This chain uses TRBV24-1 with TRBJ2-1; maybe TRBD1 (5 bases). V was cut by 6 bases and J by 5 bases, with 13 bases left in between. CDR1 KGHDR and CDR2 SFDVKD come from the germline V gene. The CDR3 runs to 14 residues. This CDR3 is CATSKGAVNNEQFF. The CDR3 DNA is TGTGCCACCAGTAAAGGGGCCGTTAACAATGAGCAGTTCTTC.

The V gene is TRBV11-2, the J gene TRBJ2-1; tentatively, D is TRBD2 (6 bases). The V gene's germline CDR1 is SGHAT and CDR2 FQNNGV. Trimming removed 3 bases from V and 8 bases from J, with 14 bases in between. The length of the CDR3 is 14 residues. Here the CDR3 reads CASSLGGLTYEQFF. The CDR3 coding sequence is TGTGCCAGCAGCTTGGGAGGACTAACGTATGAGCAGTTCTTC.

V and J are TRBV6-5 and TRBJ2-1; D perhaps matches TRBD1 (5 bases). The CDR3 extends over 12 amino acids. V was pared by 8 bases and J by 7 bases, with 12 bases between. Germline assignment: CDR1 MNHEY and CDR2 SVGAGI. CDR3 amino acids: CASFPGSNEQFF. The CDR3 nucleotides are TGTGCCAGCTTTCCAGGGTCGAATGAGCAGTTCTTC.

J is TRBJ1-5 and V is TRBV6-2 or TRBV6-3; a weak D match, TRBD1 (6 bases). There are 15 residues in the CDR3. Germline V gene sequence: CDR1 MNHEY, CDR2 SVGEGT. V dropped 4 bases and J dropped 1 base, with 11 bases sitting between them. This CDR3 is CASSWMGASNQPQHF. CDR3 nucleotide sequence: TGTGCCAGCAGTTGGATGGGGGCCAGCAATCAGCCCCAGCATTTT.